The TCR beta chain described here comes from a study of T cells in Graves' hyperthyroidism and ophthalmopathy. Notes on the study in general: Ophthalmopathy stood apart from stable hyperthyroidism in a 13 V-J model.

The J segment lost 6 bases and the V segment lost 8 bases, leaving 2 bases of the junction unmatched. This CDR3 has 12 residues. Germline V lookup: CDR1 KGHDR, CDR2 SFDVKD. This clonotype was seen at least ten times. Its specificity is unknown. The study excluded patients with uncontrolled infection, other autoimmune disease, pregnancy or lactation. What was amplified from RNA transcripts were TCR beta CDR3 regions. A first-round RT-PCR of the TCR CDR3 used the HTBI primer set. Using its own MiXCR run on the multiplex PCR reads, TCRdb lists one record per CDR3 protein. The repertoire includes about 290,000 distinct CDR3 sequences, less than 15% of them detected once, and roughly 7.5% sits in the top ten.

This chain uses TRBV24-1 with TRBJ2-2, with 7 nucleotides matching TRBD1. The sequence came from a woman in her twenties or thirties with Graves' hyperthyroidism that later progressed to Graves' ophthalmopathy. The source material was blood. CDR3 region: CATKQGSGELFF. CDR3 DNA: TGTGCCACCAAACAGGGGTCCGGGGAGCTGTTTTTT.